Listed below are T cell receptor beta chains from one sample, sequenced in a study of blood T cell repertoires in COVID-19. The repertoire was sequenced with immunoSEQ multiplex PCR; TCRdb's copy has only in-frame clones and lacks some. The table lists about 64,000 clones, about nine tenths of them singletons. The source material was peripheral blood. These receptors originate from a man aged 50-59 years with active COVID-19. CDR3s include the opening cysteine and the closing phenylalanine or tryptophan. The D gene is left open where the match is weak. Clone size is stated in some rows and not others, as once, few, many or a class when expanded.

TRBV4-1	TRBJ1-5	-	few	CASSQGIYSGANQPQHF	TGCGCCAGCAGCCAAGGTATTTATTCGGGAGCAAATCAGCCCCAGCATTTT
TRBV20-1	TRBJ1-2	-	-	CSARMAYGYTF	TGCAGTGCTAGAATGGCCTATGGCTACACCTTC
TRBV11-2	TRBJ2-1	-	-	CASSPQAEEQFF	TGTGCCAGCAGCCCCCAAGCGGAAGAGCAGTTCTTC
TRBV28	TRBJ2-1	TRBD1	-	CASANSGGAYNEQFF	TGTGCCAGCGCAAACTCAGGGGGCGCCTACAATGAGCAGTTCTTC
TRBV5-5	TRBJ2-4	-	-	CASSPGDLTSIQYF	TGTGCCAGCAGTCCAGGGGACCTAACGAGCATTCAGTACTTC
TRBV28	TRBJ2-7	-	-	CASSPTAGSYEQYF	TGTGCCAGCAGTCCCACCGCAGGCTCCTACGAGCAGTACTTC
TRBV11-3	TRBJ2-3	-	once	CASKADFLTDTQYF	TGTGCCAGCAAGGCCGACTTCCTCACAGATACGCAGTATTTT
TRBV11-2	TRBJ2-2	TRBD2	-	CAASGRPDVGELFF	TGTGCGGCTAGCGGGAGGCCGGATGTCGGGGAGCTGTTTTTT
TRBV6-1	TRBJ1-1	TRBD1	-	CASSEAGGQMNTEAFF	TGTGCCAGCAGTGAAGCGGGGGGACAGATGAACACTGAAGCTTTCTTT
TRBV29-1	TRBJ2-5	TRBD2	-	CSGQRGQETQYF	TGCAGCGGCCAGCGGGGACAAGAGACCCAGTACTTC
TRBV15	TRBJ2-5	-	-	CATSRDGWGEQETQYF	TGTGCCACCAGCAGAGATGGGTGGGGCGAGCAAGAGACCCAGTACTTC
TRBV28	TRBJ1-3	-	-	CASIGGAENTIYF	TGTGCCAGCATTGGCGGGGCGGAAAACACCATATATTTT
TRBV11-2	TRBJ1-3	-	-	CASSLYTHFGGAGNTIYF	TGTGCCAGCAGCCTCTATACCCACTTTGGCGGGGCTGGAAACACCATATATTTT
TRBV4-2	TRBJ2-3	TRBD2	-	CASSQGRGGPTDTQYF	TGTGCCAGCAGCCAAGGCCGCGGGGGGCCGACAGATACGCAGTATTTT
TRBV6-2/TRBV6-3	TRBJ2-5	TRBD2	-	CASSGTSGRRLLETQYF	TGTGCCAGCAGCGGGACTAGCGGGAGAAGGTTGCTAGAGACCCAGTACTTC
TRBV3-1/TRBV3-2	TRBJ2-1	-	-	CASSQDAGGMVEQFF	TGTGCCAGCAGCCAAGATGCCGGGGGTATGGTTGAGCAGTTCTTC
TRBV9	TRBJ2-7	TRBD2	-	CASSAGTSGSYEQYF	TGTGCCAGCAGCGCCGGGACTAGCGGGAGCTACGAGCAGTACTTC
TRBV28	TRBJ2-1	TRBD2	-	CASSLIIGRADEQFF	TGTGCCAGCAGTTTAATCATCGGGAGGGCCGATGAGCAGTTCTTC
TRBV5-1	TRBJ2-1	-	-	CASSSGQIYNEQFF	TGCGCCAGCAGCTCCGGACAGATATACAATGAGCAGTTCTTC
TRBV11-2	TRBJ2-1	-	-	CASSPRLGRGFNEQFF	TGTGCCAGCAGCCCCCGGTTGGGACGGGGGTTCAATGAGCAGTTCTTC
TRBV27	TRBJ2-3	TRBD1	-	CASSHRGTETDTQYF	TGTGCCAGCAGTCACAGGGGCACTGAAACAGATACGCAGTATTTT
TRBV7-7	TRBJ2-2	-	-	CASSLWTDTGELFF	TGTGCTAGCAGCTTATGGACAGACACCGGGGAGCTGTTTTTT
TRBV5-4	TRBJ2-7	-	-	CASSPRATSGPYEQYF	TGTGCCAGCAGCCCTAGGGCTACTAGTGGCCCCTACGAGCAGTACTTC
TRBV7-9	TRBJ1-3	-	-	CASSGVTETGNTIYF	TGTGCCAGCAGCGGGGTGACAGAGACTGGAAACACCATATATTTT
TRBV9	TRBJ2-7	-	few	CASSVDEGARSYEQYF	TGTGCCAGCAGCGTAGATGAGGGAGCGCGCTCCTACGAGCAGTACTTC
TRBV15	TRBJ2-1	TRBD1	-	CAIGTGASYNEQFF	TGTGCCATCGGGACAGGGGCAAGCTACAATGAGCAGTTCTTC
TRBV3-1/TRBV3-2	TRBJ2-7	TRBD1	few	CASSQDRAVYEQYF	TGTGCCAGCAGCCAGGACAGGGCGGTCTACGAGCAGTACTTC
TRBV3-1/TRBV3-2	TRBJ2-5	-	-	CASSQDREETQYF	TGTGCCAGCAGCCAAGACCGAGAAGAGACCCAGTACTTC
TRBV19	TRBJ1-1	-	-	CASSLGRPRVTEAFF	TGTGCCAGTAGTCTAGGACGTCCCCGGGTCACTGAAGCTTTCTTT
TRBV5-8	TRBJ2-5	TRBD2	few	CASSPGLAGDSGETQYF	TGTGCCAGCAGCCCGGGACTAGCGGGCGATTCCGGGGAGACCCAGTACTTC
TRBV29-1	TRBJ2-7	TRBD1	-	CSVTTGVISYEQYF	TGCAGCGTTACGACAGGGGTTATATCCTACGAGCAGTACTTC
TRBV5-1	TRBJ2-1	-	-	CASSFDQGPDNEQFF	TGCGCCAGCAGCTTCGATCAGGGGCCGGACAATGAGCAGTTCTTC
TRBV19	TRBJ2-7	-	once	CASSRGYEQYF	TGTGCCAGTAGTCGCGGGTACGAGCAGTACTTC
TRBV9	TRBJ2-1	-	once	CASSVGAPQGEQFF	TGTGCCAGCAGCGTAGGCGCGCCTCAGGGTGAGCAGTTCTTC
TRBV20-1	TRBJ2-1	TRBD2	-	CSASAGGSSYNEQFF	TGCAGTGCTAGTGCGGGGGGGTCCTCCTACAATGAGCAGTTCTTC
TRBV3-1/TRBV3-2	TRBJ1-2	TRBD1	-	CASSSGGTGVGYTF	TGTGCCAGCAGCTCCGGTGGGACAGGGGTAGGCTACACCTTC
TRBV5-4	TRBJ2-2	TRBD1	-	CASSSDRAGANSGELFF	TGTGCCAGCAGCTCGGACAGGGCTGGCGCGAACTCCGGGGAGCTGTTTTTT
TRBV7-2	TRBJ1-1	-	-	CASSLAGWYRANTEAFF	TGTGCCAGCAGCTTAGCGGGATGGTACAGGGCGAACACTGAAGCTTTCTTT
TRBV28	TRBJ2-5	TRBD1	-	CASKPRDRGRRGETQYF	TGTGCCAGCAAGCCCCGGGACAGGGGGCGGCGGGGAGAGACCCAGTACTTC
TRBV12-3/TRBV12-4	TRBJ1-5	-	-	CASTRTEITPQHF	TGTGCCAGCACTAGGACAGAGATCACGCCCCAGCATTTT
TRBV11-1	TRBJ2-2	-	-	CASSSQREWYTGELFF	TGTGCCAGCAGCTCCCAACGGGAGTGGTACACCGGGGAGCTGTTTTTT
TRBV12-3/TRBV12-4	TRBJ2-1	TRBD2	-	CASSPRLGGEQFF	TGTGCCAGCAGTCCCCGACTGGGAGGGGAGCAGTTCTTC